This T cell receptor beta chain appears in the sequencing data of a study of Ad26.COV2.S vaccination and SARS-CoV-2 variants. Whole-study results and caveats: Substantial response breadth was reportedly seen for spike-specific CD8+ and CD4+ T cells after vaccination.

Germline CDR1 and CDR2: MNHNY and SVGAGI (reference sequence). This CDR3 region has 16 residues. Trimming removed 4 bases at V and 2 bases at J, with 18 bases between. Indicated treatment: 15 to 20 received Ad26.COV2.S at low or high dose, single or two shots; about 5 received placebo; per-sample allocation not given. On day 63 after the first injection, vaccine and placebo recipients gave samples. Clones were sequenced by immunoSEQ multiplex PCR, and TCRdb holds only the in-frame ones, with some missing. The data contain about 350,000 clones, roughly 84% of them singletons. Regarding this clone: Its target is not known.

Material: peripheral blood, obtained in a trial of Ad26.COV2.S vaccine versus placebo. The chain recombines TRBV6-6 with TRBJ2-7, with no clear D. The TCR was taken from a person aged 18-65 years who received the Ad26.COV2.S COVID-19 vaccine or a placebo. The CDR3, as DNA: TGTGCCAGCAGTTTGGGTAAAGGTCTACCTGCCTACGAGCAGTACTTC. This translates into CASSLGKGLPAYEQYF.